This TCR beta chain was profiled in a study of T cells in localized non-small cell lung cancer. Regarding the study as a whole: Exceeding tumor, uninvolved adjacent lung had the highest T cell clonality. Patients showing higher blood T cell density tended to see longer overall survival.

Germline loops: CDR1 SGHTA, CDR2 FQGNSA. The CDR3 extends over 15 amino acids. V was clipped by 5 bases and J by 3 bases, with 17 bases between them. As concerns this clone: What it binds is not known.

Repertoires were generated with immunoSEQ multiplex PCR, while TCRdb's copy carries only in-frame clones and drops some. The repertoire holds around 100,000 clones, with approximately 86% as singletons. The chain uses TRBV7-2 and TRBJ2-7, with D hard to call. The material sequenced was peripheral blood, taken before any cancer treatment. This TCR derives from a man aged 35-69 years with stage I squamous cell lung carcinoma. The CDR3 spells CASSPQSVNYYEQYF. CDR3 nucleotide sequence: TGTGCCAGCAGCCCGCAGTCAGTGAATTACTACGAGCAGTACTTC.